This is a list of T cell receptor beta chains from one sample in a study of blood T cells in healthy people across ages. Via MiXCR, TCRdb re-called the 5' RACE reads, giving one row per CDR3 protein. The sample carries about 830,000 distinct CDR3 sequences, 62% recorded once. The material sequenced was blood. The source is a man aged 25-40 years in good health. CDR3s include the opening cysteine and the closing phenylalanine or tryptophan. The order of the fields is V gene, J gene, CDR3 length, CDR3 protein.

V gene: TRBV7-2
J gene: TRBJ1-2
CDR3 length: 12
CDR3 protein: CASSARTAGYTF

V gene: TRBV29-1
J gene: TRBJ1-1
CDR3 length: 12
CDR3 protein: CSGTQMNTEAFF

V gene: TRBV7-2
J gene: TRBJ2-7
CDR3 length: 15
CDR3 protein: CASSPTSGTTYEQYF

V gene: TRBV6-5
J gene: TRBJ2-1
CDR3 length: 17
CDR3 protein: CASSSPSRGGKYNEQFF

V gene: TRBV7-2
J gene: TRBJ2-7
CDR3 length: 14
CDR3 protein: CASSLKGQGNEQYF

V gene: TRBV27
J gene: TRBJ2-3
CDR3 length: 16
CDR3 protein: CASSLFGSGGTDTQYF

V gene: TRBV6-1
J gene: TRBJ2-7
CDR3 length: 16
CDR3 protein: CASSETGTSGSYEQYF

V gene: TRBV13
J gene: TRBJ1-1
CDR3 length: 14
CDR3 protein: CASSSRGFNTEAFF

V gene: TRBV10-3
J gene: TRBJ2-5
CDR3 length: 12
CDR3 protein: CAISANQETQYF

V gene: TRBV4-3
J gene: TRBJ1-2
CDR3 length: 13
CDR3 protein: CTSSLGTDYGYTF

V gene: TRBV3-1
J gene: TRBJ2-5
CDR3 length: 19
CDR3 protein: CASSQAFPVQPRYQETQYF

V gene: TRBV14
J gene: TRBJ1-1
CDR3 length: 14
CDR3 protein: CASSQGIGYTEAFF

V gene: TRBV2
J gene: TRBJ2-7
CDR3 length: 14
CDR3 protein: CASRNRDNSYEQYF

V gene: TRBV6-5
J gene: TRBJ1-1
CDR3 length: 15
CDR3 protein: CASSYRYYGDTEAFF

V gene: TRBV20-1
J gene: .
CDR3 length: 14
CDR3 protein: CSAQIAGGPETQYF

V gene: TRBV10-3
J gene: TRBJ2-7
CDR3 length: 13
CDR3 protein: CAIKEGMFGEQYF

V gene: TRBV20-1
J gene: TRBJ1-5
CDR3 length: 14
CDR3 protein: CSAFPILGSQPQHF

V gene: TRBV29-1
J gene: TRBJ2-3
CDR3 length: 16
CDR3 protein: CSVEVFPHALTDTQYF

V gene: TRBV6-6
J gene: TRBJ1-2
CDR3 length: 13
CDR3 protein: CASSQDPNYGYTF

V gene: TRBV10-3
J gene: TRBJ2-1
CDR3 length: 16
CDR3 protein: CAISVNSGGTDNEQFF

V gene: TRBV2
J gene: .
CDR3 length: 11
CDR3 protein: CASNGDYEQYF

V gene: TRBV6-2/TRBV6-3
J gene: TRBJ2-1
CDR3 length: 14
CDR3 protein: CASYTSGGAHEQFF

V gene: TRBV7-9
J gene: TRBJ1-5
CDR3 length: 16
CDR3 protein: CASSSGQGGFNQPQHF

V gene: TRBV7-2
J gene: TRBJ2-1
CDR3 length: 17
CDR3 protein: CASSKTSGQSSYNEQFF

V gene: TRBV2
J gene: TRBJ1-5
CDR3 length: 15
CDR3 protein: CASSVGHNLVQPQHF

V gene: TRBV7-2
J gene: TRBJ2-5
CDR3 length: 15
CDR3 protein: CASSRTSGTQETQYF

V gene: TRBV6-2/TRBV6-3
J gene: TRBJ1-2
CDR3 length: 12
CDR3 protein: CASSYAGIGYTF

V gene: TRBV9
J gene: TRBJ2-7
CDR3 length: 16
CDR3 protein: CASSLKPGLANYEQYF

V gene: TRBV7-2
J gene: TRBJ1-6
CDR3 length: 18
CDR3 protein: CASSWRGTTSSYNSPLHF

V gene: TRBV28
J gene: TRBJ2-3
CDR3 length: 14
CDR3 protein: CASSLEPPPDTQYF

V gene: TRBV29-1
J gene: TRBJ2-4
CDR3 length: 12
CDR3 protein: CSVEDARDIQYF

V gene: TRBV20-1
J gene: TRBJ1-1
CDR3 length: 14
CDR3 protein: CSAWDRGRVTEAFF

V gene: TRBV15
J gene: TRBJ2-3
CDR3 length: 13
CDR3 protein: CATSRNRGDTQYF

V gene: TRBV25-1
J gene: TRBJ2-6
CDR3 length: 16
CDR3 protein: CASSGHRGSGANVLTF